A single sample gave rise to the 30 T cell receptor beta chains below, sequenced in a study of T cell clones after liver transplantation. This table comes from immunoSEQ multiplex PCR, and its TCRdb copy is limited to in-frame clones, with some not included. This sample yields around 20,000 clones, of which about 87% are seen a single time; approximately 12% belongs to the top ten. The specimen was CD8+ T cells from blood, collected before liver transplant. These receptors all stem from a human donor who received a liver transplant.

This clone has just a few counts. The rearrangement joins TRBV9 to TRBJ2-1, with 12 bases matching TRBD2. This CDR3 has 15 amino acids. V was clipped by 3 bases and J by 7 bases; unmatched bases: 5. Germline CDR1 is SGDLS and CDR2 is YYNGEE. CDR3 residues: CASSGLAGGLNEQFF. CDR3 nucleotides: TGTGCCAGCAGCGGTCTAGCGGGAGGGTTAAATGAGCAGTTCTTC. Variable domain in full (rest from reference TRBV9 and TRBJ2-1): DSGVTQTPKHLITATGQRVTLRCSPRSGDLSVYWYQQSLDQGLQFLIQYYNGEERAKGNILERFSAQQFPDLHSELNLSSLELGDSALYFCASSGLAGGLNEQFFGPGTRLTVL.

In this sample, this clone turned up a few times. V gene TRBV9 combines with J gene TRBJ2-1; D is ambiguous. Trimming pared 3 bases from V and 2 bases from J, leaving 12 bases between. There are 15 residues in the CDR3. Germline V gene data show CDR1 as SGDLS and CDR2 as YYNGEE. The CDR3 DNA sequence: TGTGCCAGCAGCGCCGATTCGGACGCCTACAATGAGCAGTTCTTC. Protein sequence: CASSADSDAYNEQFF.

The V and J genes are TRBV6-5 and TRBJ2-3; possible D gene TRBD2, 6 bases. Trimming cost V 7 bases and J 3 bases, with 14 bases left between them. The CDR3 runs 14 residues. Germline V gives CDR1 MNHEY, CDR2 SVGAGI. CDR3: CASTKAGRTDTQYF. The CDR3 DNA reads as TGTGCCAGCACCAAGGCGGGAAGGACAGATACGCAGTATTTT.

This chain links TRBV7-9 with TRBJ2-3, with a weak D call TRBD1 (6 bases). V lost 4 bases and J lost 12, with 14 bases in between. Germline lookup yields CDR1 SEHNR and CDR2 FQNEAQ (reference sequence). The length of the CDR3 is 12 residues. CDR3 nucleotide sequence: TGTGCCAGCAGCTGGACAGACCCTCCCCAGTATTTT. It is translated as CASSWTDPPQYF.

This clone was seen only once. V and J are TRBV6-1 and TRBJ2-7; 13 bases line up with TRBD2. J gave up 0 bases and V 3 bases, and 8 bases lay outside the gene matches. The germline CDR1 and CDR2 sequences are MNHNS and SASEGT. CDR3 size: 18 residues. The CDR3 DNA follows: TGTGCCAGCAGTGACAGACTAGCGGGAGGCCCCTCCTCCTACGAGCAGTACTTC. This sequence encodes CASSDRLAGGPSSYEQYF.

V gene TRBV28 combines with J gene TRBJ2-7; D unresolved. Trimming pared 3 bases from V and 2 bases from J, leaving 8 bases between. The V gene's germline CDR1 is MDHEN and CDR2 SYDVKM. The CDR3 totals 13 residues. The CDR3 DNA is TGTGCCAGCAGTTTCGGAGCGACCTACGAGCAGTACTTC. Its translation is CASSFGATYEQYF.

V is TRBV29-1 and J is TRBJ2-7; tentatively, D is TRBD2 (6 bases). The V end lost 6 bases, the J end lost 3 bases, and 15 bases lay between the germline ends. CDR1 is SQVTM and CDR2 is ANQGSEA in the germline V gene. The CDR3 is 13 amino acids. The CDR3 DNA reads TGCAGCGTACTTCGGACGGGACTCTACGAGCAGTACTTC. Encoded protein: CSVLRTGLYEQYF.

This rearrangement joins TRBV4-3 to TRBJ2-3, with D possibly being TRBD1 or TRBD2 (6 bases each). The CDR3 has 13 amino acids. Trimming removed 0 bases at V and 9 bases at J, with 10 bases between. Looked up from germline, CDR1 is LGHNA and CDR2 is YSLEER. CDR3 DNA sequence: TGCGCCAGCAGCCAAGATAGGGGGGACACGCAGTATTTT. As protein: CASSQDRGDTQYF.

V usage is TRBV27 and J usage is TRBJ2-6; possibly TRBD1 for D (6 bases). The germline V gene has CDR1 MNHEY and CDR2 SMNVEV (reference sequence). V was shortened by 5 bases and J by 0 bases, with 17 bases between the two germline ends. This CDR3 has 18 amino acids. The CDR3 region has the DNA TGTGCCAGCAGTAGCCGATTACAGGGATCCTCTGGGGCCAACGTCCTGACTTTC. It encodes CASSSRLQGSSGANVLTF.

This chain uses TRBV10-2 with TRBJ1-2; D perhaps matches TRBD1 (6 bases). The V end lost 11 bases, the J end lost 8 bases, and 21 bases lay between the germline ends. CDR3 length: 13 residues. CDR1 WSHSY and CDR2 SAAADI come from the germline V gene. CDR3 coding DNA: TGCGCCTGCTCAACCTGGACAGACGGGGGCTACACCTTC. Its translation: CACSTWTDGGYTF.

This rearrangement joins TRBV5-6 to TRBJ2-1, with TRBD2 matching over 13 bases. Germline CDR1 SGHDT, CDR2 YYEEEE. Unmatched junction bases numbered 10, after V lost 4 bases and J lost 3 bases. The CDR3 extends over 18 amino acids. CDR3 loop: CASSHGGLAGNIYNEQFF. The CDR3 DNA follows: TGTGCCAGCAGCCATGGGGGACTAGCGGGGAACATCTACAATGAGCAGTTCTTC.

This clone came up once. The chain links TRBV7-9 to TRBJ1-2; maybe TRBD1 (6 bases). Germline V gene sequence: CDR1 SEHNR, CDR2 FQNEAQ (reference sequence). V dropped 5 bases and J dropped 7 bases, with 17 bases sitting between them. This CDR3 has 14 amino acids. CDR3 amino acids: CASSPVRGRGGYTF. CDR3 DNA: TGTGCCAGCAGCCCCGTTCGGGGGCGCGGTGGCTACACCTTC.

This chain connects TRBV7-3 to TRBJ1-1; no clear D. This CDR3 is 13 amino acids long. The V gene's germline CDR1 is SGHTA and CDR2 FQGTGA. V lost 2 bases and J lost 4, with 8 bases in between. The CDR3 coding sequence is TGTGCCAGCAGCTTAGATGCGGGCACTGAAGCTTTCTTT. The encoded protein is CASSLDAGTEAFF.

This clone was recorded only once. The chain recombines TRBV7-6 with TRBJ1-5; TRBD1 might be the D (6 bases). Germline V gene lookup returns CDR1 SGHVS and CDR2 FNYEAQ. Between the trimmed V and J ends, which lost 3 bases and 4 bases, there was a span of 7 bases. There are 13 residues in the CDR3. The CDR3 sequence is CASSFRGNQPQHF. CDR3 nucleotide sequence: TGTGCCAGCAGCTTCAGGGGTAATCAGCCCCAGCATTTT.

CDR3: CASSFRTGDIQETQYF. For the CDR3, the DNA is TGCGCCAGCAGCTTTCGGACAGGGGACATCCAAGAGACCCAGTACTTC. The chain employs TRBV4-1 and TRBJ2-5; TRBD1 matches 9 bases. CDR1 is MGHRA and CDR2 is YSYEKL in the germline V gene. CDR3 length: 16 residues. The ends lost 5 bases at V and 1 base at J; junction bases unmatched: 8.

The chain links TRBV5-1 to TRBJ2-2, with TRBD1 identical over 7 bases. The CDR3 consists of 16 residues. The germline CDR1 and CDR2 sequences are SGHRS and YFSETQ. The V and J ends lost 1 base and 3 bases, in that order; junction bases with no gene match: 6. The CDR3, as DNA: TGCGCCAGCAGCTTGAACGACAGGGTTTACACCGGGGAGCTGTTTTTT. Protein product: CASSLNDRVYTGELFF. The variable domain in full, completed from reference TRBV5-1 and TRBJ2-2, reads KAGVTQTPRYLIKTRGQQVTLSCSPISGHRSVSWYQQTPGQGLQFLFEYFSETQRNKGNFPGRFSGRQFSNSRSEMNVSTLELGDSALYLCASSLNDRVYTGELFFGEGSRLTVL.

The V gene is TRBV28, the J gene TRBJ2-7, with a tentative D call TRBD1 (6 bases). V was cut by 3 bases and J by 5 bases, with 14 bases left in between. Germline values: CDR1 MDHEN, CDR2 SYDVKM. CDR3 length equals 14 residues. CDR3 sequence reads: CASSFRGRPDEQYF. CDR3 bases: TGTGCCAGCAGTTTCAGGGGCAGGCCGGACGAGCAGTACTTC.

CDR3 loop: CSVEAEGDEQFF. Here the CDR3 DNA reads TGCAGCGTTGAAGCCGAAGGGGATGAGCAGTTCTTC. The chain is built from TRBV29-1 and TRBJ2-1, with a weak D call TRBD1 (5 bases). The CDR3 consists of 12 residues. V lost 1 base, J lost 8 bases, and 9 bases lay in between. From germline, CDR1 is SQVTM and CDR2 ANQGSEA.

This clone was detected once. As DNA, the CDR3 is TGTGCCAGCAGCCCACATTCAGGGGGGCGGTCCCACGAGCAGTACTTC. This codes for CASSPHSGGRSHEQYF. The chain combines TRBV7-3 with TRBJ2-7, with TRBD1 as a possible D gene (7 bases). The CDR3 spans 16 residues. V shed 5 bases and J shed 5 bases, with 22 bases lying between them. Germline V CDR1 and CDR2: SGHTA, FQGTGA.

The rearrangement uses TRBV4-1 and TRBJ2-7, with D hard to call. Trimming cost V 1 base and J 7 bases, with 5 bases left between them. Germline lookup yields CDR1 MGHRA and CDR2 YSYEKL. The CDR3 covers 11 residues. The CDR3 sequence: CASSQAQEQYF. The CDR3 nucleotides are TGCGCCAGCAGCCAAGCTCAGGAGCAGTACTTC.

The CDR3 DNA follows: TGCAGCGTGGGACGGAATTCCTACGAGCAGTACTTC. It encodes CSVGRNSYEQYF. The chain carries TRBV29-1 and TRBJ2-7, with D perhaps given as TRBD1 or TRBD2 (5 bases each). CDR1 is SQVTM, CDR2 ANQGSEA, per germline. Trimming left V 6 bases short and J 1 base short, with 10 bases between. The CDR3 sequence is 12 residues long.

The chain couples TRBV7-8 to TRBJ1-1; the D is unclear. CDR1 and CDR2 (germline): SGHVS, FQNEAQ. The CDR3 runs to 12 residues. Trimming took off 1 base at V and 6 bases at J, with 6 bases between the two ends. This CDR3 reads CASSLVGAEAFF. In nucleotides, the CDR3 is TGTGCCAGCAGCTTAGTTGGGGCTGAAGCTTTCTTT.

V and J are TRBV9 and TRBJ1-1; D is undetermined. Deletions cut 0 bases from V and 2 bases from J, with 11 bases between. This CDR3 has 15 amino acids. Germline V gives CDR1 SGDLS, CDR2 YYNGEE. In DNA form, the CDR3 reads TGTGCCAGCAGCGTAGATGCGGGAGTAAACACTGAAGCTTTCTTT. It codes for CASSVDAGVNTEAFF.

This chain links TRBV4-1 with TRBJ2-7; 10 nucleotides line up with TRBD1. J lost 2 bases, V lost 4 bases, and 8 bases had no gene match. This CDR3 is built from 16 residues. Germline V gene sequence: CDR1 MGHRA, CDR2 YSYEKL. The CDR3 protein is CASSRGPGQGTYEQYF. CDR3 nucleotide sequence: TGCGCCAGCAGCCGAGGCCCGGGACAGGGGACCTACGAGCAGTACTTC.

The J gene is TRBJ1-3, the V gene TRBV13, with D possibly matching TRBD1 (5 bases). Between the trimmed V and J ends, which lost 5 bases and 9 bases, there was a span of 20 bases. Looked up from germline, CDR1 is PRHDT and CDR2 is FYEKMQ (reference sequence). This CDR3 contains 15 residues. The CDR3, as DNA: TGTGCCAGCAGCCTGGAAAGATGGGGGGAAGGCACCATATATTTT. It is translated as CASSLERWGEGTIYF.

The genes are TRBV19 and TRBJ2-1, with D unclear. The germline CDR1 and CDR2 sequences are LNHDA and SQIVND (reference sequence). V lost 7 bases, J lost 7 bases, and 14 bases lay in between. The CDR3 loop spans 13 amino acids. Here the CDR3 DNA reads TGTGCCAGTACCTCCGGTCTGGTGAATGAGCAGTTCTTC. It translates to CASTSGLVNEQFF.

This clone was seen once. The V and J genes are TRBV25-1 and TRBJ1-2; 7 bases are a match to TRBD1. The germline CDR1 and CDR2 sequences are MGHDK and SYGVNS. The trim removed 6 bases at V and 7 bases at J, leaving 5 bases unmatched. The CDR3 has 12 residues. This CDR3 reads CASRGQVRGYTF. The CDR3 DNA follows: TGTGCCAGCAGAGGACAGGTGCGTGGCTACACCTTC.

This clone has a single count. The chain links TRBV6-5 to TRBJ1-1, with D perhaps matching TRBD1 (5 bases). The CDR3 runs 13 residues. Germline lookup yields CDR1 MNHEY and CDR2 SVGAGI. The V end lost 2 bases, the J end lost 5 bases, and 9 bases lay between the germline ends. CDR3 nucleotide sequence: TGTGCCAGCAGTTACCAGGGCAGGACTGAAGCTTTCTTT. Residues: CASSYQGRTEAFF.

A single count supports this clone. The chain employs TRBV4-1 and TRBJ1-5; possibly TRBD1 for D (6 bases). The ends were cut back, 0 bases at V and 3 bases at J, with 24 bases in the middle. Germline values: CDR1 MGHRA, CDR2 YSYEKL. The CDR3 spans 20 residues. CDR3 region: CASSQEVFGTPSGPNQPQHF. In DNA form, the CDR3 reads TGCGCCAGCAGCCAAGAAGTATTTGGGACACCCTCCGGCCCCAATCAGCCCCAGCATTTT.

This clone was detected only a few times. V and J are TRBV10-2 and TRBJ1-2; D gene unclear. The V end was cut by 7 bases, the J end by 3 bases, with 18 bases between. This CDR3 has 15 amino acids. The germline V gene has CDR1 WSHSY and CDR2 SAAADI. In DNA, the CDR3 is TGCGCCAGCACCTCAGGTGAGCACCTCTACTATGGCTACACCTTC. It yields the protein CASTSGEHLYYGYTF.